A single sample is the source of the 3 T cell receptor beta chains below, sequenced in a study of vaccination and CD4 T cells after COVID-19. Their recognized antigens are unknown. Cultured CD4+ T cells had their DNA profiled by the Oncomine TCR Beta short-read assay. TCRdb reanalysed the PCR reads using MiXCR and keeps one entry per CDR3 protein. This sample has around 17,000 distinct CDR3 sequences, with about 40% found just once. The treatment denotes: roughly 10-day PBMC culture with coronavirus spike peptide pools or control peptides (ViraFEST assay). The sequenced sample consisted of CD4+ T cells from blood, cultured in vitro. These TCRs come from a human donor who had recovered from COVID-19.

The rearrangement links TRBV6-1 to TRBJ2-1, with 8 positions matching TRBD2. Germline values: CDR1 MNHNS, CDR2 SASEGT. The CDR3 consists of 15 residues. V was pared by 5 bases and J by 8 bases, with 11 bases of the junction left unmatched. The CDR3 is CASSLTSGRFDEQFF. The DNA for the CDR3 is TGTGCCAGCAGTCTTACTAGCGGACGCTTCGATGAGCAGTTCTTC.

CDR3 nucleotides: TGCAGTGCCGAGAGTCGGCGGAGCTCCTACAATGAGCAGTTCTTC. Translation gives CSAESRRSSYNEQFF. The rearrangement links TRBV20-1 to TRBJ2-1; D uncertain. This CDR3 comprises 15 residues. The ends were cut back, 6 bases at V and 0 bases at J, with 15 bases in the middle. The germline gives CDR1 DFQATT, CDR2 SNEGSKA (reference sequence).

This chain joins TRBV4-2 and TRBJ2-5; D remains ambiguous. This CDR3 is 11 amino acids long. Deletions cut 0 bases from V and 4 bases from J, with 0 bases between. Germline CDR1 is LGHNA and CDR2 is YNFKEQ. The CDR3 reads CASSQEETQYF. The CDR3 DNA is TGTGCCAGCAGCCAAGAAGAGACCCAGTACTTC.